This entry concerns a single TCR beta chain. This sample is drawn from a study of blood T cell repertoires in COVID-19. Background on the study: Samples came from the United States, Italy and Spain, spanning acute and convalescent COVID-19. Sample material is recorded as cDNA or gDNA derived from T cells, B-cell-depleted T cells, or PBMCs.

CDR3 length: 15 amino acids. Germline CDR1 reads MDHEN; CDR2 reads SYDVKM. Germline trimming cut 3 bases from V and 4 bases from J; bases unmatched to any gene: 5. Authors' analysis steps: Amplification of reference gene primers provided the estimated nucleated cell counts. The assay was immunoSEQ multiplex PCR, and TCRdb's table has in-frame clones only and misses some. For V, J and clone size, that table is used; D and trimming come from the DNA. The data show 85,000 to 130,000 clones, about nine tenths seen once. Material for sequencing was peripheral blood. This sequence originates from a man in his 70s with acute or convalescent COVID-19. This sequence joins TRBV28 and TRBJ2-2; the match to TRBD2 covers 7 bases. CDR3 residues: CASSLGGSGTGELFF. DNA for the CDR3: TGTGCCAGCAGTTTGGGCGGGAGTGGCACCGGGGAGCTGTTTTTT.